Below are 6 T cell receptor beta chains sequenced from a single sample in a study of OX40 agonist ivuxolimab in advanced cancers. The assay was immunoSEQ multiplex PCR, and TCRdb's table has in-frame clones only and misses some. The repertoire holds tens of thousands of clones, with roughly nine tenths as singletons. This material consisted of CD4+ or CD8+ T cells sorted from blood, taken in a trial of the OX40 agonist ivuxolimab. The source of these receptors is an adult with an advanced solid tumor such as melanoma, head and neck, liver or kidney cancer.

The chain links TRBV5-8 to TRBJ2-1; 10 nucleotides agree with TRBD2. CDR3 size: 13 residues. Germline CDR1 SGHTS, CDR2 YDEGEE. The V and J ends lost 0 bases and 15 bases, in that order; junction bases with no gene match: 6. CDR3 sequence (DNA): TGTGCCAGCAGCTTGGAACGACTAGCGGGTGGGTTCTTC. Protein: CASSLERLAGGFF.

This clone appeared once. The CDR3 sequence: CASSTGLAGPSTDTQYF. CDR3 sequence (DNA): TGTGCCAGCAGCACCGGACTAGCGGGCCCTAGCACAGATACGCAGTATTTT. The gene calls are TRBV7-2 and TRBJ2-3, with 11 bases matching TRBD2. J gave up 0 bases and V 5 bases, and 7 bases lay outside the gene matches. The CDR3 has 17 amino acids. Looked up from germline, CDR1 is SGHTA and CDR2 is FQGNSA.

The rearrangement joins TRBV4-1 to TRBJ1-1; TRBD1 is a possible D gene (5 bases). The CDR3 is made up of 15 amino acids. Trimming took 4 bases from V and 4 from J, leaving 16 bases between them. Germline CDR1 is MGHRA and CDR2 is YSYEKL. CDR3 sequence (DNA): TGCGCCAGCAGCCTCCGGGACGGTGGAGGCACTGAAGCTTTCTTT. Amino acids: CASSLRDGGGTEAFF.

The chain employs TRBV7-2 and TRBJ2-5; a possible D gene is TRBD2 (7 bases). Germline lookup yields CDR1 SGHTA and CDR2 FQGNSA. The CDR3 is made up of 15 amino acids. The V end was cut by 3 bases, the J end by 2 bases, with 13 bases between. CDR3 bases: TGTGCCAGCAGCTTTAACAAGGGGGGGCAAGAGACCCAGTACTTC. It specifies CASSFNKGGQETQYF.

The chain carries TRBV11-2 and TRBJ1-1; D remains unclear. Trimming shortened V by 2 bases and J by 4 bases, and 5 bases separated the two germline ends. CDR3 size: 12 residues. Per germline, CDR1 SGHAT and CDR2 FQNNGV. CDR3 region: CASSLISTEAFF. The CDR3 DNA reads TGTGCCAGCAGCTTAATATCCACTGAAGCTTTCTTT.

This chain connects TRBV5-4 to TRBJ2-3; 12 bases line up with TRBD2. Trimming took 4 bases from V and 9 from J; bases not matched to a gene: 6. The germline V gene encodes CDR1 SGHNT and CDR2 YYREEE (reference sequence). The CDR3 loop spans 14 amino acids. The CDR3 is CASSRLTSGRTQYF. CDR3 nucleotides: TGTGCCAGCAGCCGACTGACTAGCGGGAGAACGCAGTATTTT.